This entry describes one T cell receptor beta chain. Original analysis: By means of reference gene primer amplification, nucleated cell counts were estimated. Data came from immunoSEQ multiplex PCR; TCRdb stores just in-frame clones and leaves some out. V, J and clone size are those of that table, while D and trimming were read from the DNA. The table has around 220,000 clones, around 90% seen once. This sample is part of a study of blood T cell repertoires in COVID-19. Germline loops: CDR1 LNHDA, CDR2 SQIVND (reference sequence). The V and J ends lost 1 base and 2 bases respectively, with 12 bases between them. There are 16 residues in the CDR3.

Sequencing was done on a sample of PBMCs or T cells enriched from blood (not recorded which). This rearrangement joins TRBV19 to TRBJ2-1; unclear D gene. The clonotype originates from a woman between 18 and 29 years old who had recovered from COVID-19. Written as DNA, the CDR3 is TGTGCCAGTAGTATAGCCGTCCAGAGGACCTACAATGAGCAGTTCTTC. Residues: CASSIAVQRTYNEQFF.